This T cell receptor beta chain was captured in a study of Tregs in tolerant kidney transplant recipients. Study-wide points: The small number of patients limits these findings pending further validation. Donor-specific Treg expansion exceeded global Treg expansion in tolerant patients, suggesting antigen drive. No direct test of biological reproducibility was done here.

CDR3 length: 13 amino acids. CDR1 is GTSNPN and CDR2 is SVGIG in the germline V gene (reference sequence). V was trimmed by 1 base and J by 2 bases, leaving 8 bases between them. Turning to this clone: Its antigen is not known. The read ends 3 residues early relative to the CDR3; the germline J gene fills the gap.

TCRdb keeps only in-frame clones here, not all; method: immunoSEQ multiplex PCR. This sample's clone table lists tens of thousands of clones. The input for sequencing was CD4+ T cells from blood, taken before the transplant. The chain has TRBV30 and TRBJ2-5; a weak D match, TRBD1 (6 bases). This TCR was sampled from a human donor who received a combined kidney and bone marrow transplant. The CDR3 spells CAWSGGGQETQYF. The covered CDR3 bases are TGTGCCTGGAGTGGAGGGGGACAAGAGACC.